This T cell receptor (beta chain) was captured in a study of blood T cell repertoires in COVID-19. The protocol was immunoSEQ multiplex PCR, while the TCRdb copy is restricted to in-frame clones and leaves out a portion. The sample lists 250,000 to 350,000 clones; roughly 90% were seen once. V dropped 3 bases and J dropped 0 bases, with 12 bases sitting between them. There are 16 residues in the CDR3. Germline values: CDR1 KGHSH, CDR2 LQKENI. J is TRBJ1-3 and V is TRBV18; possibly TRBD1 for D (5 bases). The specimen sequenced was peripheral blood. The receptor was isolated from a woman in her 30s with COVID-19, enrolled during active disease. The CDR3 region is CASSPAGGSSGNTIYF. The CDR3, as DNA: TGTGCCAGCTCACCCGCCGGGGGGTCCTCTGGAAACACCATATATTTT.